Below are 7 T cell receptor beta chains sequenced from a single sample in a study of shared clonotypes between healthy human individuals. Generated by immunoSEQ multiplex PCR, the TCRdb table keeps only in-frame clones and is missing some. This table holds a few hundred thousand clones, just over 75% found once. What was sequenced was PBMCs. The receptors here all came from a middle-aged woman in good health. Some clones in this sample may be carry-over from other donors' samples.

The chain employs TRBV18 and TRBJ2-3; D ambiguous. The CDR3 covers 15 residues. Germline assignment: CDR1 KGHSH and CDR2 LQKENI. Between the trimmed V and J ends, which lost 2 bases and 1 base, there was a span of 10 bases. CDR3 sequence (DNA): TGTGCCAGCTCACCAAGCGTGGCGGGCACAGATACGCAGTATTTT. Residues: CASSPSVAGTDTQYF.

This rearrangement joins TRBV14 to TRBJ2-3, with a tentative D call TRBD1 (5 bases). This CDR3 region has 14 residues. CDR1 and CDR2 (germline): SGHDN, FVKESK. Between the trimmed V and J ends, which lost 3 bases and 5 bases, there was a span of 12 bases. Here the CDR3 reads CASSQRQGVDTQYF. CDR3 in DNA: TGTGCCAGCAGCCAGAGGCAGGGCGTAGATACGCAGTATTTT.

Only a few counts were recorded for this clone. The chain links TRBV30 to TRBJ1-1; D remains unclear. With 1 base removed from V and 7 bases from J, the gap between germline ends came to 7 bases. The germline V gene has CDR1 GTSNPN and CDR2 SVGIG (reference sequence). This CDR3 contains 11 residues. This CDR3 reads CAWSGRGEAFF. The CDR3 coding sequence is TGTGCCTGGAGTGGGCGCGGTGAAGCTTTCTTT.

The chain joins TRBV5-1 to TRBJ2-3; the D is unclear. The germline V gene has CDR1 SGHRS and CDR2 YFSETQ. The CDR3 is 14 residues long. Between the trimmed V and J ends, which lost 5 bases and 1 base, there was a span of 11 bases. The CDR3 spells CASRNSHGTDTQYF. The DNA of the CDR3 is TGCGCCAGCAGGAACTCGCACGGCACAGATACGCAGTATTTT.

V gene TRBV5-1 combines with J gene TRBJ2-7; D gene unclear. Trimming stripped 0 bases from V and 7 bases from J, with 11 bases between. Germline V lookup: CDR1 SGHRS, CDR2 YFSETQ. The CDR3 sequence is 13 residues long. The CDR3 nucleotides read TGCGCCAGCAGCTTGGGACGCGAGAATGAGCAGTACTTC. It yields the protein CASSLGRENEQYF.

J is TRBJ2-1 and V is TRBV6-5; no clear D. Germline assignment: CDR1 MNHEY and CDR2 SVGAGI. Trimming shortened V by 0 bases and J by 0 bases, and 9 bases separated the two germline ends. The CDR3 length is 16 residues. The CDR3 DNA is TGTGCCAGCAGTTACTCTTTGGCGAGCTCCTACAATGAGCAGTTCTTC. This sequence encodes CASSYSLASSYNEQFF.

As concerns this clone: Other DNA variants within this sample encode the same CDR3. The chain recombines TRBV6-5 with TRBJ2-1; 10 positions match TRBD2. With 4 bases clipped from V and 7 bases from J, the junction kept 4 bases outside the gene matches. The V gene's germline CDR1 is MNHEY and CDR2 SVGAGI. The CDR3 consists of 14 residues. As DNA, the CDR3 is TGTGCCAGCAGTTTAGCGGGAGGTCGAAATGAGCAGTTCTTC. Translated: CASSLAGGRNEQFF.